Below are 6 T cell receptor beta chains sequenced from a single sample in a study of shared T cell receptors in the human thymus. Profiled with immunoSEQ multiplex PCR; TCRdb holds only in-frame clones, not every one. The data contain 55,000 to 75,000 clones, roughly 96% of them seen just once; the ten biggest clones take up about 0.036%. The sample taken for sequencing was thymocytes. These receptors were obtained from a human donor.

V and J are TRBV28 and TRBJ2-5; 9 bases map to TRBD1. CDR3 size: 17 residues. Germline CDR1 MDHEN, CDR2 SYDVKM. J gave up 2 bases and V 4 bases, and 11 bases lay outside the gene matches. DNA of the CDR3: TGTGCCAGCAGTTCTTACCGACCGGGACAGGGACAAGAGACCCAGTACTTC. This codes for CASSSYRPGQGQETQYF.

This chain connects TRBV7-2 to TRBJ2-1; the match to TRBD2 covers 10 bases. Germline CDR1 SGHTA, CDR2 FQGNSA. After removal of 1 base from V and 2 bases from J, the junction contained 5 bases not matched to a gene. The CDR3 is 17 residues long. CDR3 in amino acids: CASSLVGLAGAYNEQFF. CDR3 in DNA: TGTGCCAGCAGCTTAGTTGGGCTAGCGGGGGCCTACAATGAGCAGTTCTTC.

The V gene is TRBV7-2, the J gene TRBJ1-1; D not certain. The CDR3 length is 11 residues. V dropped 2 bases and J dropped 8 bases, with 6 bases sitting between them. From germline, CDR1 is SGHTA and CDR2 FQGNSA. The CDR3 nucleotides are TGTGCCAGCAGCTTATCACAGGAAGCTTTCTTT. Its protein is CASSLSQEAFF. Full variable domain (remainder filled in from reference TRBV7-2 and TRBJ1-1): GAGVSQSPSNKVTEKGKDVELRCDPISGHTALYWYRQSLGQGLEFLIYFQGNSAPDKSGLPSDRFSAERTGGSVSTLTIQRTQQEDSAVYLCASSLSQEAFFGQGTRLTVV.

This sequence joins TRBV9 and TRBJ2-2, with TRBD1 identical over 9 bases. Germline CDR1 SGDLS, CDR2 YYNGEE. J gave up 3 bases and V 0 bases, and 3 bases lay outside the gene matches. The CDR3 contains 16 residues. The CDR3 sequence is CASSVVRTGDTGELFF. The DNA of the CDR3 is TGTGCCAGCAGCGTAGTACGGACAGGGGACACCGGGGAGCTGTTTTTT.

V gene TRBV2 combines with J gene TRBJ1-2; D may be TRBD1 (5 bases). This CDR3 spans 15 amino acids. Per germline, CDR1 SNHLY and CDR2 FYNNEI. The V end lost 6 bases, the J end lost 3 bases, and 17 bases lay between the germline ends. The CDR3 spells CASRCRDFEDYGYTF. CDR3 DNA: TGTGCCAGCAGGTGCCGGGACTTCGAGGACTATGGCTACACCTTC.

The chain employs TRBV2 and TRBJ1-1; 9 bases are shared with TRBD1. V dropped 6 bases and J dropped 0; count of bases not matched to a gene: 5. The V gene's germline CDR1 is SNHLY and CDR2 FYNNEI. The CDR3 is 15 residues long. The DNA for the CDR3 is TGTGCCAGCAGCCGGGACAGGGTTGTGAACACTGAAGCTTTCTTT. Translated, it gives CASSRDRVVNTEAFF.